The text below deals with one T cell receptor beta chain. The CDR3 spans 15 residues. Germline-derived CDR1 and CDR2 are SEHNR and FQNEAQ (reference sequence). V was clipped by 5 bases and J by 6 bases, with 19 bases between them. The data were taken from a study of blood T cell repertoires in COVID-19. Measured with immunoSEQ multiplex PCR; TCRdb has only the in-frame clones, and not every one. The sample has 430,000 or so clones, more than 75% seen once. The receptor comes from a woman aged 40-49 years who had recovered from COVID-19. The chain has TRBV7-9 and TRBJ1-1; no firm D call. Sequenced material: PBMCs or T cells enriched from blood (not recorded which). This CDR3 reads CASSPVSGGLAEAFF. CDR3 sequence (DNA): TGTGCCAGCAGCCCCGTGTCTGGCGGCCTGGCTGAAGCTTTCTTT.